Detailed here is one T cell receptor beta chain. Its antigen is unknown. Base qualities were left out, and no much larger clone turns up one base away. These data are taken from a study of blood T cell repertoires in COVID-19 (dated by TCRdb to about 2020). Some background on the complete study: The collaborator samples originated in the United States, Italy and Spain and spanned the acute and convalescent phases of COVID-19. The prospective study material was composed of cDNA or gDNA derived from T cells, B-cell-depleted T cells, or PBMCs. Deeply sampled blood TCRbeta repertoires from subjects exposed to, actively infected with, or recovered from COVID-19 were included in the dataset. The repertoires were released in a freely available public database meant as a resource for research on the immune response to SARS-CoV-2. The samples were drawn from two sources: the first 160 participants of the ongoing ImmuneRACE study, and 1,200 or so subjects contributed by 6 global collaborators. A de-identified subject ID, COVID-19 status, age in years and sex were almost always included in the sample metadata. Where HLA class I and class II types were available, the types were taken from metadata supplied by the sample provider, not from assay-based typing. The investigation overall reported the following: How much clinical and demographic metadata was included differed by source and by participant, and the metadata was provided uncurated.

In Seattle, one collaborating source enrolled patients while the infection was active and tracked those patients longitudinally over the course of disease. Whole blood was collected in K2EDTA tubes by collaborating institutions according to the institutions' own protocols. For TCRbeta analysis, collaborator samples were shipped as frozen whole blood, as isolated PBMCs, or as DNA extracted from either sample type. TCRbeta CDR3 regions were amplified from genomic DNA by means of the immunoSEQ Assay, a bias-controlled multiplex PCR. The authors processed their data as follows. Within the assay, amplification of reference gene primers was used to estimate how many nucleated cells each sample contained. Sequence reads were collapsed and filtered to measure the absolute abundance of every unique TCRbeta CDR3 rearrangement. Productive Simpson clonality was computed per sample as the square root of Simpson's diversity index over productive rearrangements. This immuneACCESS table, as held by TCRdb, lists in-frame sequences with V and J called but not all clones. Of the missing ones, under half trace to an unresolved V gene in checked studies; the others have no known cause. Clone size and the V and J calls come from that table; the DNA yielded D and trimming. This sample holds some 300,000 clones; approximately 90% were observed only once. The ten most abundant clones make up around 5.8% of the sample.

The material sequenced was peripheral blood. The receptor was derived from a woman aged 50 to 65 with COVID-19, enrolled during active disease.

CDR3 region: CASSEPGLAGLGEQFF. The bases read TGTGCCAGCAGTGAACCTGGACTAGCGGGATTGGGTGAGCAGTTCTTC. Recombination connected TRBV25-1 to TRBJ2-1, and TRBD2 aligns with 12 junction nucleotides. CDR1 and CDR2 are drawn from the germline V gene: MGHDK, SYGVNS. Counted from cysteine to phenylalanine, this CDR3 has 16 amino acids. Only CDR3 DNA remains: 48 bases, in frame from the first base. Germline trimming amounts to 2 bases on V and 9 bases on J, with 8 as the count of junction bases outside the gene matches.